Listed below are T cell receptor beta chains from one sample, sequenced in a study of blood T cell repertoires in COVID-19. Profiled with immunoSEQ multiplex PCR; TCRdb holds only in-frame clones, not every one. The data show roughly 100,000 clones, with roughly 85% seen just once and around 4.3% held by the top ten. Sequencing input: peripheral blood. These receptors originate from a man aged 50 to 60 with acute or convalescent COVID-19. CDR3s include the opening cysteine and the closing phenylalanine or tryptophan. D genes are given only for firm matches. Clone size is given for some rows only: seen once, a few or many times, or a class if the clone is expanded.

>.|15|TRBV24-1|TRBJ1-3|.
CATSDTAGSGNTIYF
TGTGCCACCAGTGATACAGCCGGCTCTGGAAACACCATATATTTT
>.|11|TRBV5-1|TRBJ1-2|.
CASSSGYGYTF
TGCGCCAGCAGCTCAGGTTATGGCTACACCTTC
>.|11|TRBV29-1|TRBJ1-2|.
CSVVLGRGYTF
TGCAGCGTTGTATTGGGGCGCGGCTACACCTTC
>.|15|TRBV18|TRBJ1-3|.
CASSPELLTGNTIYF
TGTGCCAGCTCACCAGAGTTGCTCACTGGAAACACCATATATTTT
>.|16|TRBV18|TRBJ2-1|.
CASSPPGAQGYNEQFF
TGTGCCAGCTCACCACCGGGAGCACAGGGATACAATGAGCAGTTCTTC
>.|16|TRBV18|TRBJ2-2|TRBD1
CASSPPTGGNSGELFF
TGTGCCAGCTCACCGCCGACAGGGGGCAATTCCGGGGAGCTGTTTTTT
>.|14|TRBV10-3|TRBJ2-3|.
CAISEVGGTDTQYF
TGTGCCATCAGTGAGGTTGGCGGGACAGATACGCAGTATTTT
>few|15|TRBV5-1|TRBJ2-1|.
CASSTGTPAYNEQFF
TGCGCCAGCAGCACCGGGACTCCTGCCTACAATGAGCAGTTCTTC
>.|12|TRBV28|TRBJ1-2|.
CASSIADYGYTF
TGTGCCAGCAGTATAGCAGACTATGGCTACACCTTC
>once|12|TRBV6-2/TRBV6-3|TRBJ2-7|.
CASSYSSTAQYF
TGTGCCAGCAGTTACTCGAGCACAGCGCAGTACTTC
>few|12|TRBV3-1/TRBV3-2|TRBJ1-2|TRBD1
CASSSYRGGYTF
TGTGCCAGCAGCTCCTACAGGGGTGGCTACACCTTC
>.|17|TRBV19|TRBJ1-1|.
CASSIPPPGLRNTEAFF
TGTGCCAGTAGTATCCCACCACCAGGCCTAAGAAACACTGAAGCTTTCTTT
>.|14|TRBV19|TRBJ1-4|TRBD1
CASRTGGSGEKLFF
TGTGCCAGTAGGACAGGGGGGAGCGGCGAAAAACTGTTTTTT